A single sample gave rise to the 17 T cell receptor beta chains below, sequenced in a study of blood T cells in healthy people across ages. Through a sample-barcoded 5' primer and a J-beta primer mix, a second PCR was run for about 7 to 12 cycles. TCRdb ran MiXCR on the 5' RACE reads and lists one entry per CDR3 protein. The data contain under 1,000,000 distinct CDR3 sequences, about 37% of them singletons. The sample consisted of blood. These receptors all come from a man aged 18 to 29 in good health.

This clonotype occurred a few times. The chain employs TRBV24-1 and TRBJ2-2; D not certain. CDR3 size: 13 residues. Trimming took off 5 bases at V and 10 bases at J, with 13 bases between the two ends. Germline CDR1 and CDR2: KGHDR and SFDVKD. The CDR3 nucleotides are TGTGCCACCAGTGCGACGACTCACGAGGAGCTGTTTTTT. Translation: CATSATTHEELFF.

The chain is built from TRBV9 and TRBJ2-3, with TRBD2 matching over 7 bases. Germline trimming cut 2 bases from V and 2 bases from J; bases unmatched to any gene: 8. The CDR3 consists of 16 residues. Germline CDR1 is SGDLS and CDR2 is YYNGEE. In DNA form, the CDR3 reads TGTGCCAGCAGCGTTCCGGCGGGGGATATCACAGATACGCAGTATTTT. Amino acids: CASSVPAGDITDTQYF. The entire variable domain, with the rest obtained from reference TRBV9 and TRBJ2-3, is as follows: DSGVTQTPKHLITATGQRVTLRCSPRSGDLSVYWYQQSLDQGLQFLIQYYNGEERAKGNILERFSAQQFPDLHSELNLSSLELGDSALYFCASSVPAGDITDTQYFGPGTRLTVL.

The chain recombines TRBV7-2 with TRBJ2-5; TRBD1 or TRBD2 may be the D gene (5 bases each). CDR1 is SGHTA and CDR2 is FQGNSA in the germline V gene. This CDR3 is 16 amino acids long. V was pared by 0 bases and J by 5 bases, with 16 bases between. The CDR3, as DNA: TGTGCCAGCAGCTTAGCTACTAGGGGTCCTGGGGAGACCCAGTACTTC. This translates into CASSLATRGPGETQYF.

Remarks on this clonotype: A much larger clonotype is one base distant, so this may be a read error. The chain uses TRBV12-3 or TRBV12-4 and TRBJ2-1; 7 bases map to TRBD1. The J segment lost 12 bases and the V segment lost 10 bases, leaving 18 bases of the junction unmatched. This CDR3 is 14 amino acids long. The CDR3 DNA reads TGTGCCAACACCCCCGAGACAGGGTCAATGGTGCAGTTCTTC. Translating it yields CANTPETGSMVQFF.

As regards this clonotype: One end of the junction fails to match germline, which may point to a read error. The chain has TRBV7-2 and TRBJ2-7; no clear D. The CDR3 extends over 14 amino acids. The germline V gene has CDR1 SGHTA and CDR2 FQGNSA. This chain's CDR3 is CASSFASAGYERYF. CDR3 coding DNA: TGTGCCAGCAGCTTTGCGTCGGCAGGCTACGAGCGGTACTTC. The complete variable domain, with remaining parts taken from reference TRBV7-2 and TRBJ2-7, reads GAGVSQSPSNKVTEKGKDVELRCDPISGHTALYWYRQSLGQGLEFLIYFQGNSAPDKSGLPSDRFSAERTGGSVSTLTIQRTQQEDSAVYLCASSFASAGYERYFGPGTRLTVT.

V is TRBV9 and J is TRBJ1-2; D possibly corresponds to TRBD1 (5 bases). Germline CDR1 and CDR2: SGDLS and YYNGEE. The CDR3 has 15 residues. V lost 0 bases, J lost 5 bases, and 14 bases lay in between. CDR3 residues: CASSVGQGGPYGYTF. CDR3 DNA: TGTGCCAGCAGCGTAGGGCAGGGTGGGCCATATGGCTACACCTTC.

This clonotype showed up just a few times. The V gene is TRBV20-1, the J gene TRBJ2-3; 9 nucleotides line up with TRBD2. The ends lost 3 bases at V and 6 bases at J; junction bases unmatched: 13. CDR1 is DFQATT and CDR2 is SNEGSKA in the germline V gene (reference sequence). CDR3 size: 16 residues. The CDR3 loop reads CSARGERGDEADTQYF. CDR3 coding DNA: TGCAGTGCTAGGGGGGAGCGGGGGGACGAGGCGGATACGCAGTATTTT.

This clonotype was counted between two and nine times. The chain is built from TRBV12-3 or TRBV12-4 and TRBJ2-7; tentative D call: TRBD1 (5 bases). The CDR3 has 16 residues. V lost 5 bases and J 7 bases, leaving 24 bases between the germline ends. CDR3 loop: CASSLWVTAPDNEQYF. DNA of the CDR3: TGTGCCAGCAGTCTATGGGTGACAGCCCCAGACAATGAGCAGTACTTC.

The chain is built from TRBV20-1 and TRBJ1-5; D call uncertain. The CDR3 is 12 residues long. V lost 7 bases and J lost 1, with 8 bases in between. Germline CDR1 is DFQATT and CDR2 is SNEGSKA (reference sequence). CDR3 residues: CSGSKSNQPQHF. The CDR3 DNA follows: TGCAGTGGGAGCAAGAGCAATCAGCCCCAGCATTTT.

V and J are TRBV12-3 or TRBV12-4 and TRBJ2-6; D gene ambiguous. Trimming removed 3 bases from V and 0 bases from J, with 9 bases in between. This CDR3 spans 16 amino acids. CDR3 residues: CASSFGSSSGANVLTF. The CDR3 bases are TGTGCCAGCAGTTTTGGGTCGTCCTCTGGGGCCAACGTCCTGACTTTC.

The V call is TRBV9, the J call TRBJ2-5; 10 nucleotides line up with TRBD2. V was pared by 1 base and J by 11 bases, with 11 bases of the junction left unmatched. CDR3 length: 15 amino acids. CDR1 and CDR2 from the germline V gene are SGDLS and YYNGEE. The CDR3 reads CASSVLSGGATEQYF. In DNA, the CDR3 is TGTGCCAGCAGCGTACTAAGCGGGGGGGCCACTGAGCAGTACTTC.

The sample holds a few counts of this clonotype. The rearrangement links TRBV20-1 to TRBJ1-1; D gene ambiguous. Trimming cost V 6 bases and J 0 bases, with 5 bases left between them. Germline values: CDR1 DFQATT, CDR2 SNEGSKA (reference sequence). This CDR3 comprises 11 residues. CDR3 nucleotide sequence: TGCAGTGCCCTTTTGAACACTGAAGCTTTCTTT. Protein sequence: CSALLNTEAFF.

This rearrangement joins TRBV7-3 to TRBJ2-5, with D perhaps TRBD1 (6 bases). Trimming took 0 bases from V and 3 from J, leaving 11 bases between them. Per germline, CDR1 SGHTA and CDR2 FQGTGA. CDR3 size: 15 residues. The CDR3 DNA follows: TGTGCCAGCAGCTTAACGGGACATGGGGAAGAGACCCAGTACTTC. Protein sequence: CASSLTGHGEETQYF. Together with reference TRBV7-3 and TRBJ2-5, the CDR3 gives the full variable domain: GAGVSQTPSNKVTEKGKYVELRCDPISGHTALYWYRQSLGQGPEFLIYFQGTGAADDSGLPNDRFFAVRPEGSVSTLKIQRTERGDSAVYLCASSLTGHGEETQYFGPGTRLLVL.

This rearrangement joins TRBV6-2 or TRBV6-3 to TRBJ1-2; TRBD1 matches at 9 bases. The V gene's germline CDR1 is MNHEY and CDR2 SVGEGT. The CDR3 spans 16 residues. V dropped 2 bases and J dropped 4; count of bases not matched to a gene: 8. The CDR3 here is CASSYGGTGKGYGYTF. The CDR3 DNA follows: TGTGCCAGCAGTTACGGCGGGACAGGGAAAGGCTATGGCTACACCTTC.

About this clonotype: A much larger clonotype is one base distant, so this may be a read error. This chain joins TRBV4-3 and TRBJ1-4; weak D call: TRBD1 (6 bases). Germline CDR1 and CDR2: LGHNA and YSLEER. This CDR3 contains 14 residues. In nucleotides, the CDR3 is TGCACCAGCCGACCGGGACATCGCGGGGAAAAACTGTTTTTT. It is translated as CTSRPGHRGEKLFF.

Concerning this clonotype: One base away lies a much larger clone, so this may be a sequencing read error. The chain has TRBV12-3 or TRBV12-4 and TRBJ2-5, with D possibly being TRBD1 (5 bases). This CDR3 contains 17 residues. DNA of the CDR3: TGTGCCAGCAGTGTAGCTCCTCCCAGGGCACCCCAAGAGACCCAGTACTTC. It codes for CASSVAPPRAPQETQYF.

This clonotype appeared a few times. Being one base from a much bigger clone, this may be a read error. This chain links TRBV12-3 or TRBV12-4 with TRBJ2-5; TRBD2 matches at 9 bases. Unmatched junction bases numbered 18, after V lost 8 bases and J lost 11 bases. This CDR3 is 15 amino acids long. The CDR3, as DNA: TGTGCCAGCCGCCCGTCAGCGGGGGGATATAATGAGCAGTACTTC. It specifies CASRPSAGGYNEQYF.